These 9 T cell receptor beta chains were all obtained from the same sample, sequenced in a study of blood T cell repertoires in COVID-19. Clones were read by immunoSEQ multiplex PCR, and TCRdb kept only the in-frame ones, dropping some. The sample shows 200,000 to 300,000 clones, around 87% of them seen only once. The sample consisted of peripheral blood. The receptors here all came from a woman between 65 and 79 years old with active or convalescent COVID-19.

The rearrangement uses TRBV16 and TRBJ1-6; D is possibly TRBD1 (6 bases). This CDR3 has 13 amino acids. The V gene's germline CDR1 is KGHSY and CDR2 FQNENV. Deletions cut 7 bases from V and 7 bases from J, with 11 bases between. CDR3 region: CASNRVINSPLHF. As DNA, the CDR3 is TGTGCCAGCAACAGGGTAATAAATTCACCCCTCCACTTT.

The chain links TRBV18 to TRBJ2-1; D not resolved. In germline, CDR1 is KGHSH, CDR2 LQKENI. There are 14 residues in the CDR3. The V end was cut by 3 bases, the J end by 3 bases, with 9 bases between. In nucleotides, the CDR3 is TGTGCCAGCTCACCGTCTCCGGGCTACAATGAGCAGTTCTTC. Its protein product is CASSPSPGYNEQFF.

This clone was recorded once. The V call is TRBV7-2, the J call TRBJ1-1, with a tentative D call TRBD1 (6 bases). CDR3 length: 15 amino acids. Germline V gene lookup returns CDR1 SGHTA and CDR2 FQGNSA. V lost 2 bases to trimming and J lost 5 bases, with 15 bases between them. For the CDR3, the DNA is TGTGCCAGCAGCTTAACAGGGTCCCCGGGGACTGAAGCTTTCTTT. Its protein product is CASSLTGSPGTEAFF. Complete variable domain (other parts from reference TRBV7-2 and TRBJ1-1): GAGVSQSPSNKVTEKGKDVELRCDPISGHTALYWYRQSLGQGLEFLIYFQGNSAPDKSGLPSDRFSAERTGGSVSTLTIQRTQQEDSAVYLCASSLTGSPGTEAFFGQGTRLTVV.

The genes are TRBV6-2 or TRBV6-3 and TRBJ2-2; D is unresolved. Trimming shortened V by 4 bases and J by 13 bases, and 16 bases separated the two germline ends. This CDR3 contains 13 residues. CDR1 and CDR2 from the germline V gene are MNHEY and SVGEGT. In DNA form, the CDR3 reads TGTGCCAGCAGTTCCCTAGGCCCCTTCGGGCTGTTTTTT. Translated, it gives CASSSLGPFGLFF.

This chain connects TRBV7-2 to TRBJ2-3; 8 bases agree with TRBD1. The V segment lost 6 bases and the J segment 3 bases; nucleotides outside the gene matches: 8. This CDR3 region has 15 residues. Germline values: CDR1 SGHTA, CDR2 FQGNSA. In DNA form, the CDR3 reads TGTGCCAGCAGTCTTAGGACAGGGAAAACAGATACGCAGTATTTT. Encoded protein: CASSLRTGKTDTQYF.

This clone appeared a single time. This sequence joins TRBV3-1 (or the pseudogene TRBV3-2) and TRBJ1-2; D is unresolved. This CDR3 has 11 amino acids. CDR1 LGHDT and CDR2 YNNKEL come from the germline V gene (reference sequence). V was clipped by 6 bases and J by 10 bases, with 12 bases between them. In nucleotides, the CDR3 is TGTGCCAGCAGGAGTACTTCGGTCTACACCTTC. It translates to CASRSTSVYTF.

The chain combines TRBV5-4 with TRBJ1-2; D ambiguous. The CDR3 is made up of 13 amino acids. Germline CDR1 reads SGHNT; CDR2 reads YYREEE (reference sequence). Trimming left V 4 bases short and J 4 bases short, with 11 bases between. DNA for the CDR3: TGTGCCAGCAGCAAGGTGGCGGGCTATGGCTACACCTTC. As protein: CASSKVAGYGYTF.

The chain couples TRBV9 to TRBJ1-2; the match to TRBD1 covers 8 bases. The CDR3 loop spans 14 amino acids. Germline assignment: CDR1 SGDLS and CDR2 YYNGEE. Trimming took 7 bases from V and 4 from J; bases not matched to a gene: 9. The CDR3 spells CASAPQGASYGYTF. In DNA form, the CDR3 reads TGTGCCAGCGCCCCTCAGGGGGCGAGCTATGGCTACACCTTC. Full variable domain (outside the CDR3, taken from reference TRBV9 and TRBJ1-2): DSGVTQTPKHLITATGQRVTLRCSPRSGDLSVYWYQQSLDQGLQFLIQYYNGEERAKGNILERFSAQQFPDLHSELNLSSLELGDSALYFCASAPQGASYGYTFGSGTRLTVV.

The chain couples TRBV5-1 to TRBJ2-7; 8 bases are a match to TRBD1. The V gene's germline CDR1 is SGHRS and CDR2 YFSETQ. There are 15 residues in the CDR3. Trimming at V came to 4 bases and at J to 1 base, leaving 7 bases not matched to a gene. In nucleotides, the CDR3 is TGCGCCAGCAGCCTCAACAGGGGGAGGTCCTACGAGCAGTACTTC. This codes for CASSLNRGRSYEQYF.